This T cell receptor beta chain was documented in a study of shared clonotypes between healthy human individuals. This table comes from immunoSEQ multiplex PCR, and its TCRdb copy is limited to in-frame clones, with some not included. Seen here are a few hundred thousand clones, 77% observed once, and the top ten hold 9.5% to 15%. Adult donors, all healthy and HIV-negative, had no recent acute infections or vaccinations. V gave up 5 bases and J gave up 1 base, with 8 bases separating them. This CDR3 spans 13 amino acids. The germline V gene encodes CDR1 MDHEN and CDR2 SYDVKM. This TCR was sampled from a woman in her thirties or forties in good health. Some clones in this sample may be carry-over from other donors' samples. The chain links TRBV28 to TRBJ1-1, with D possibly being TRBD1 (5 bases). Sequencing used PBMCs. The CDR3 region has the DNA TGTGCCAGCAGTCCAGGGCCGAACACTGAAGCTTTCTTT. As protein: CASSPGPNTEAFF.